The T cell receptor (beta chain) described here comes from a study of blood T cell repertoires in COVID-19. Study context: The United States, Italy and Spain were the sources of the acute and convalescent COVID-19 samples. In each case, the material was cDNA or gDNA derived from T cells, B-cell-depleted T cells, or PBMCs.

Germline lookup yields CDR1 WNHNN and CDR2 SYGVQD (reference sequence). This CDR3 is built from 15 residues. Trimming took 6 bases from V and 0 from J; bases not matched to a gene: 4. Methods used by the authors: Amplification with reference gene primers provided the estimates of nucleated cell counts. The assay was immunoSEQ multiplex PCR, and TCRdb's table has in-frame clones only and misses some. The DNA gave D and trimming, while V, J and clone size come from that table. The sample lists roughly 200,000 clones, approximately 85% seen once, with about 5% in the top ten. The receptor was isolated from a woman older than 75 with acute or convalescent COVID-19. The specimen was peripheral blood. V gene TRBV10-1 combines with J gene TRBJ2-3; the match to TRBD2 covers 9 bases. The CDR3 DNA is TGCGCCAGCAGCGGGACTAGCAGAAGCACAGATACGCAGTATTTT. This codes for CASSGTSRSTDTQYF.